The T cell receptor (beta chain) described here comes from a study of post-analysis software for immune sequencing data. Sequencing libraries made from TCR beta cDNA carried unique molecular identifiers. TCRdb analysed the PCR reads with MiXCR anew, one entry per CDR3 protein. This sample yields around 440,000 distinct CDR3 sequences, of which roughly 45% are seen a single time; around an eighth belongs to the top ten. Note on this clonotype: Antigen: not known.

The CDR3 is 13 amino acids. The germline V and J ends were trimmed by 6 bases and 4 bases, with 10 bases remaining between them. Study results and caveats: Strong co-clustering by F measure was seen for same-batch samples. Normalized Chao1 diversity was significantly lower in multiple sclerosis patients than in controls. TRBV5-6, TRBV5-1 and TRBV20-1 were among 4 or 5 TRBV segments more frequent in patients than controls.

The sequencing sample was made of blood. This chain joins TRBV12-3 or TRBV12-4 and TRBJ2-1; TRBD1 is a possible D gene (6 bases). The origin of this receptor is a girl aged 5 to 17 with multiple sclerosis. CDR3 in DNA: TGTGCCAGCAGGACCACAGGGTACAATGAGCAGTTCTTC. This codes for CASRTTGYNEQFF.